The 32 T cell receptor beta chains reported below all come from one sample, sequenced in a study of patients and donors after allogeneic stem cell transplantation. From the RT-PCR reads, TCRdb called clonotypes with MiXCR, one entry per CDR3 protein. The sample has about 4,200 distinct CDR3 sequences, 15% to 20% seen once; the top ten hold 76%. The sequenced sample consisted of blood, either unsorted or a sorted T cell fraction (not recorded which). The source is a human donor who was either an allogeneic HSCT recipient or a stem cell or donor lymphocyte infusion donor (not recorded which). It is not recorded whose cells these are; they may come from a transplant donor.

Many counts were recorded for this clonotype. The chain carries TRBV20-1 and TRBJ1-2; D call uncertain. The CDR3 spans 13 residues. The germline V gene has CDR1 DFQATT and CDR2 SNEGSKA (reference sequence). V was clipped by 2 bases and J by 4 bases, with 11 bases between them. This chain's CDR3 is CSARPPFSYGYTF. CDR3 nucleotides: TGCAGTGCTAGACCCCCCTTCTCCTATGGCTACACCTTC.

This clonotype occurred a few times. This sequence joins TRBV3-1 and TRBJ2-7; weak D call: TRBD2 (7 bases). This CDR3 comprises 14 residues. Per the germline V gene, CDR1 is LGHDT and CDR2 is YNNKEL (reference sequence). Between the trimmed V and J ends, which lost 3 bases and 2 bases, there was a span of 11 bases. CDR3 loop: CASSHSGTTYEQYF. The CDR3 bases are TGTGCCAGCAGCCACAGCGGGACAACCTACGAGCAGTACTTC.

The V gene is TRBV27, the J gene TRBJ2-7; maybe TRBD2 (5 bases). V lost 7 bases to trimming and J lost 7 bases, with 20 bases between them. CDR3 length equals 14 residues. Germline values: CDR1 MNHEY, CDR2 SMNVEV (reference sequence). The CDR3 protein is CASTPLALTGEQYF. CDR3 coding DNA: TGTGCCAGCACCCCTCTCGCGCTTACGGGAGAGCAGTACTTC.

This clonotype was observed a few times. The V and J genes are TRBV12-3 or TRBV12-4 and TRBJ2-1; 9 nucleotides agree with TRBD2. The V and J ends lost 4 bases and 4 bases, in that order; junction bases with no gene match: 5. The CDR3 is 15 amino acids. The CDR3 coding sequence is TGTGCCAGCAGTTCTCTAGCGGGGCCTTACAATGAGCAGTTCTTC. Residues: CASSSLAGPYNEQFF.

This clonotype was observed a few times. The chain combines TRBV10-3 with TRBJ2-7; D gene ambiguous. V lost 2 bases and J 7 bases, leaving 15 bases between the germline ends. Looked up from germline, CDR1 is ENHRY and CDR2 is SYGVKD. CDR3 length: 14 amino acids. This CDR3 reads CAISEKVKLQEQYF. The CDR3 DNA reads TGTGCCATCAGTGAGAAGGTGAAGCTTCAGGAGCAGTACTTC.

This clonotype showed up many times. This chain connects TRBV10-1 to TRBJ2-3; tentative D call: TRBD2 (6 bases). The CDR3 loop spans 12 amino acids. V lost 10 bases to trimming and J lost 13 bases, with 21 bases between them. Germline V lookup: CDR1 WNHNN, CDR2 SYGVQD (reference sequence). The CDR3 loop reads CANRTKLSLEYF. The CDR3, as DNA: TGCGCCAACCGGACTAAGCTGTCTTTGGAGTATTTT.

V gene TRBV29-1 combines with J gene TRBJ2-1; no reliable D call. V gave up 3 bases and J gave up 0 bases, with 12 bases separating them. The CDR3 runs to 15 residues. Germline CDR1 is SQVTM and CDR2 is ANQGSEA. The DNA for the CDR3 is TGCAGCGTTGAGGGCACCAACGGCTCCTACAATGAGCAGTTCTTC. It encodes CSVEGTNGSYNEQFF.

This clonotype has just a few counts. CDR3 bases: TGTGCCAGCAGCTACGGGGTTTACGAGCAGTACTTC. It translates to CASSYGVYEQYF. The chain combines TRBV7-9 with TRBJ2-7; D may be TRBD2 (5 bases). CDR3 length: 12 residues. Trimming removed 4 bases at V and 4 bases at J, with 8 bases between. The germline CDR1 and CDR2 sequences are SEHNR and FQNEAQ (reference sequence).

The V gene is TRBV6-6, the J gene TRBJ2-5; possible D gene TRBD1, 6 bases. The V gene lost 7 bases and the J gene lost 2 bases, with 23 bases spanning the gap. Germline V gives CDR1 MNHNY, CDR2 SVGAGI (reference sequence). This CDR3 has 17 amino acids. In DNA, the CDR3 is TGTGCCAGCACCCTACGCCCGGTCAGGGGTGGTCAAGAGACCCAGTACTTC. Its protein product is CASTLRPVRGGQETQYF.

This clonotype is deemed medium-sized. The V and J genes are TRBV7-6 and TRBJ2-7; D not certain. Germline CDR1 SGHVS, CDR2 FNYEAQ. V was shortened by 6 bases and J by 4 bases, with 7 bases between the two germline ends. The CDR3 is 11 amino acids. CDR3 nucleotides: TGTGCCAGCAGAAATGGGTACGAGCAGTACTTC. This codes for CASRNGYEQYF.

This clonotype has a handful of counts. This chain links TRBV7-9 with TRBJ1-4; no clear D gene. Germline CDR1 SEHNR, CDR2 FQNEAQ (reference sequence). The CDR3 is made up of 14 amino acids. The V and J ends lost 5 bases and 11 bases respectively, with 18 bases between them. The CDR3 DNA sequence: TGTGCCAGCAGCGCCGACGGGGTACGGTGGAAACTGTTTTTT. Its protein is CASSADGVRWKLFF.

This clonotype was seen only once. This may stem from a read error, because a much larger clone lies one nucleotide away. The genes are TRBV9 and TRBJ1-4; D is uncertain. V was trimmed by 5 bases and J by 5 bases, leaving 16 bases between them. Germline V lookup: CDR1 SGDLS, CDR2 YYNGEE. This CDR3 is built from 15 residues. CDR3 DNA: TGTGCCAGCAGGAGAAATTTAGGGTCCAATGAAAAACTGTTTTTT. Residues: CASRRNLGSNEKLFF.

The chain combines TRBV10-1 with TRBJ1-6; TRBD1 matches 8 bases. Trimming cost V 8 bases and J 9 bases; bases outside gene matches: 6. Germline CDR1 WNHNN, CDR2 SYGVQD (reference sequence). The CDR3 has 13 amino acids. CDR3 in DNA: TGCGCCAGCCAAGACAGGGGTTCTTCACCCCTCCACTTT. Its translation: CASQDRGSSPLHF.

With regard to this clonotype: A much larger clone lies one base from this, so it may be a read error. This chain uses TRBV5-1 with TRBJ1-2; the D is unclear. This CDR3 comprises 12 residues. The V gene's germline CDR1 is SGHRS and CDR2 YFSETQ. CDR3 coding DNA: TGCGCCGGCAGCTTGGCCGGGGATGGCTACACCTTC. This encodes CAGSLAGDGYTF.

Within the sample, this clonotype is medium-sized (0.01 to 0.1%). This CDR3 is CSASTPGGYTF. CDR3 DNA: TGCAGTGCGTCGACCCCGGGTGGCTACACCTTC. The V call is TRBV20-1, the J call TRBJ1-2; D not certain. Germline V lookup: CDR1 DFQATT, CDR2 SNEGSKA (reference sequence). Trimming stripped 6 bases from V and 7 bases from J, with 12 bases between. This CDR3 has 11 residues.

The sample holds a few counts of this clonotype. The V gene is TRBV3-1, the J gene TRBJ1-5; D is unclear. The V end was cut by 2 bases, the J end by 3 bases, with 14 bases between. This CDR3 contains 16 residues. The germline V gene has CDR1 LGHDT and CDR2 YNNKEL (reference sequence). CDR3 amino acids: CASSQHAKGSNQPQHF. The CDR3, as DNA: TGTGCCAGCAGCCAACACGCGAAAGGGTCCAATCAGCCCCAGCATTTT.

The CDR3 DNA sequence: TGCAGCCTGGCGGGAGGAGAGCAGTACTTC. This gives the protein CSLAGGEQYF. The chain recombines TRBV20-1 with TRBJ2-7; 8 bases line up with TRBD2. Germline V gives CDR1 DFQATT, CDR2 SNEGSKA (reference sequence). CDR3 size: 10 residues.

This clonotype was found a few times. This chain connects TRBV27 to TRBJ1-6; D gene ambiguous. CDR3 length: 15 amino acids. Germline values: CDR1 MNHEY, CDR2 SMNVEV (reference sequence). The ends were cut back, 3 bases at V and 0 bases at J, with 6 bases in the middle. The CDR3 sequence is CASSLQSSYNSPLHF. The CDR3 DNA follows: TGTGCCAGCAGTTTGCAGAGCTCCTATAATTCACCCCTCCACTTT.

The J gene is TRBJ2-4, the V gene TRBV5-4; possible D gene TRBD1, 6 bases. This CDR3 is 15 amino acids long. V was shortened by 4 bases and J by 0 bases, with 11 bases between the two germline ends. Germline V CDR1 and CDR2: SGHNT, YYREEE (reference sequence). CDR3 in DNA: TGTGCCAGCAGCACCGGACAGTTAGCCAAAAACATTCAGTACTTC. This codes for CASSTGQLAKNIQYF. Full variable domain (outside the CDR3, taken from reference TRBV5-4 and TRBJ2-4): ETGVTQSPTHLIKTRGQQVTLRCSSQSGHNTVSWYQQALGQGPQFIFQYYREEENGRGNFPPRFSGLQFPNYSSELNVNALELDDSALYLCASSTGQLAKNIQYFGAGTRLSVL.

About this clonotype: At one end, the junction sequence differs from germline, possibly due to a read error. The CDR3, as DNA: TGCAGTACTAGAACTAGCACAGATACGCAGTATTTT. Amino acid sequence: CSTRTSTDTQYF. This rearrangement joins TRBV20-1 to TRBJ2-3; D might be TRBD2 (5 bases). This CDR3 spans 12 amino acids. Per the germline V gene, CDR1 is DFQATT and CDR2 is SNEGSKA (reference sequence).

The chain combines TRBV5-1 with TRBJ2-1; possible D gene TRBD2, 5 bases. The CDR3 sequence is 16 residues long. Deletions cut 1 base from V and 4 bases from J, with 15 bases between. CDR1 is SGHRS, CDR2 YFSETQ, per germline. The CDR3 protein is CASSLFLASSYNEQFF. Written as DNA, the CDR3 is TGCGCCAGCAGCTTGTTCCTAGCATCCTCTTACAATGAGCAGTTCTTC. Complete variable domain (other parts from reference TRBV5-1 and TRBJ2-1): KAGVTQTPRYLIKTRGQQVTLSCSPISGHRSVSWYQQTPGQGLQFLFEYFSETQRNKGNFPGRFSGRQFSNSRSEMNVSTLELGDSALYLCASSLFLASSYNEQFFGPGTRLTVL.

There are a few counts of this clonotype. This chain connects TRBV6-1 to TRBJ1-1, with 8 bases identical to TRBD1. Germline CDR1 MNHNS, CDR2 SASEGT. The CDR3 contains 15 residues. The junction had 9 bases not matched to a gene; V was cut back by 5 bases and J by 4 bases. The CDR3 DNA reads TGTGCCAGCAGTCCCGGGACAGGTTTTAGCACTGAAGCTTTCTTT. Translating gives CASSPGTGFSTEAFF.

This clonotype was counted a few times. The chain uses TRBV19 and TRBJ1-6, with D perhaps matching TRBD1 (5 bases). V was pared by 2 bases and J by 9 bases, with 17 bases between. Germline V gene data show CDR1 as LNHDA and CDR2 as SQIVND (reference sequence). The CDR3 runs 16 residues. CDR3 sequence reads: CASSIRSGTERSPLHF. DNA of the CDR3: TGTGCCAGTAGTATACGATCCGGGACCGAACGTTCACCCCTCCACTTT. Using reference TRBV19 and TRBJ1-6 for the parts outside the CDR3, the full variable domain is DGGITQSPKYLFRKEGQNVTLSCEQNLNHDAMYWYRQDPGQGLRLIYYSQIVNDFQKGDIAEGYSVSREKKESFPLTVTSAQKNPTAFYLCASSIRSGTERSPLHFGNGTRLTVT.

This clonotype was recorded many times. V usage is TRBV28 and J usage is TRBJ2-1; TRBD1 matches 10 bases. CDR1 and CDR2 (germline): MDHEN, SYDVKM. V was pared by 5 bases and J by 1 base, with 5 bases of the junction left unmatched. CDR3 length equals 16 residues. The CDR3 DNA reads TGTGCCAGCAGTCCGGGGGACAGGGGATCCTACAATGAGCAGTTCTTC. Protein sequence: CASSPGDRGSYNEQFF.

This clonotype was observed at least ten times. The rearrangement joins TRBV3-1 to TRBJ1-5; perhaps TRBD1 as D (6 bases). V lost 4 bases, J lost 6 bases, and 16 bases lay in between. The CDR3 loop spans 15 amino acids. Germline-derived CDR1 and CDR2 are LGHDT and YNNKEL (reference sequence). In DNA, the CDR3 is TGTGCCAGCAGCCCGCGGGGGCTAATGTTTCAGCCCCAGCATTTT. This gives the protein CASSPRGLMFQPQHF.

This clonotype was counted ten times or more. This chain connects TRBV27 to TRBJ2-3; the match to TRBD2 covers 12 bases. This CDR3 comprises 14 residues. Trimming removed 6 bases from V and 6 bases from J; junction bases left unmatched: 4. Germline V gene lookup returns CDR1 MNHEY and CDR2 SMNVEV (reference sequence). CDR3 in DNA: TGTGCCAGCAGCCCTGGGACTAGCGGGGATACGCAGTATTTT. Its protein is CASSPGTSGDTQYF.

This clonotype was detected ten times or more. The rearrangement uses TRBV10-3 and TRBJ1-2; 7 bases agree with TRBD1. The CDR3 extends over 13 amino acids. Trimming cost V 8 bases and J 2 bases; bases outside gene matches: 5. Germline V lookup: CDR1 ENHRY, CDR2 SYGVKD. CDR3 amino acids: CAIGGQPNYGYTF. In DNA form, the CDR3 reads TGTGCCATCGGGGGACAGCCCAACTATGGCTACACCTTC.

This clonotype turned up a few times. The rearrangement uses TRBV6-6 and TRBJ2-5; 10 bases agree with TRBD2. CDR3 length equals 17 residues. The junction had 8 bases not matched to a gene; V was cut back by 2 bases and J by 2 bases. The V gene's germline CDR1 is MNHNY and CDR2 SVGAGI (reference sequence). The CDR3 protein is CASSYLLIAGGQETQYF. The CDR3 coding sequence is TGTGCCAGCAGTTACCTCCTGATAGCGGGGGGACAAGAGACCCAGTACTTC.

Many counts were recorded for this clonotype. The V and J genes are TRBV7-9 and TRBJ1-4; unclear D gene. The CDR3 totals 12 residues. Per germline, CDR1 SEHNR and CDR2 FQNEAQ (reference sequence). The V end was cut by 5 bases, the J end by 8 bases, with 9 bases between. The DNA of the CDR3 is TGTGCCAGCAGCGTTCGCTTGGAAAAACTGTTTTTT. Protein sequence: CASSVRLEKLFF.

This clonotype has ten or more counts. The chain couples TRBV28 to TRBJ2-5, with D perhaps TRBD2 (5 bases). The CDR3 loop spans 15 amino acids. Germline CDR1 and CDR2: MDHEN and SYDVKM. V lost 7 bases to trimming and J lost 2 bases, with 17 bases between them. The CDR3 here is CASTDGVGLQETQYF. The DNA of the CDR3 is TGTGCCAGCACCGACGGGGTTGGGTTACAAGAGACCCAGTACTTC.

V is TRBV7-7 and J is TRBJ2-1; TRBD2 matches 9 bases. Germline trimming cut 5 bases from V and 1 base from J; bases unmatched to any gene: 9. This CDR3 has 17 residues. Germline loops: CDR1 SSHAT, CDR2 FNYEAQ (reference sequence). CDR3 sequence (DNA): TGTGCCAGCAGCCCAAGCAGCGGACTAGCGTCCTACAATGAGCAGTTCTTC. It translates to CASSPSSGLASYNEQFF.

V is TRBV18 and J is TRBJ1-1; D is perhaps TRBD1 (6 bases). Trimming took off 3 bases at V and 1 base at J, with 9 bases between the two ends. The CDR3 totals 14 residues. Germline CDR1 is KGHSH and CDR2 is LQKENI. CDR3: CASSPDRANTEAFF. The CDR3 nucleotides are TGTGCCAGCTCACCGGACAGAGCGAACACTGAAGCTTTCTTT.